These T cell receptor beta chains were read from a single sample in a study of identical twins. TCRdb called the 5' RACE reads again in MiXCR, with one record for every CDR3 protein. The data show 350,000 or so distinct CDR3 sequences, roughly 9% seen once. The sequenced sample consisted of naive T cells sorted from blood. These receptors all stem from a woman between 50 and 59 years old in good health. Each CDR3 is given with its conserved first and last residue. A D gene is named only where the DNA matches it firmly. Expanded clones get a size class; other rows say once, few or many, or leave the size out.

TRBJ2-3 - many TRBV29-1 TGCAGCTACGGGGGTACGGATACGCAGTATTTT CSYGGTDTQYF
TRBJ2-7 TRBD2 few TRBV5-1 TGCGCCAGCAGCCGGAGCGGGGATTACTACGAGCAGTACTTC CASSRSGDYYEQYF
TRBJ2-5 TRBD2 - TRBV9 TGTGCCAGTTCTCAGACTAGCGGGCCTCCCTACTTC CASSQTSGPPYF
TRBJ1-3 - few TRBV2 TGTGCCAGCAGATCACTGGTCTCTGGAAACACCATATATTTT CASRSLVSGNTIYF
TRBJ2-7 - few TRBV27 TGTGCCAGCAGTTTTATTCGAGGCGAGCAGTACTTC CASSFIRGEQYF
TRBJ1-1 - - TRBV12-3/TRBV12-4 TGTGCCAGCAGTTTGGGCAGGGTGGGCACTGAAGCTTTCTTT CASSLGRVGTEAFF
TRBJ2-1 TRBD2 few TRBV5-8 TGTGCCAGCAGCTTTGGGCTAGCGGGAGATCCCTACAATGAGCAGTTCTTC CASSFGLAGDPYNEQFF
TRBJ2-5 - few TRBV12-3/TRBV12-4 TGTGCCAGCAGTTTAGCAGGGCGACCACAAGAGACCCAGTACTTC CASSLAGRPQETQYF
TRBJ2-7 TRBD1 many TRBV29-1 TGCAGCGTTGGTCCAGGGGGCTCCTACGAGCAGTACTTC CSVGPGGSYEQYF
TRBJ2-7 TRBD2 many TRBV5-1 TGCGCCAGCAGCCCCCTAGCGGGAGGCTACGAGCAGTACTTC CASSPLAGGYEQYF
TRBJ2-1 TRBD1 many TRBV29-1 TGCAGCGTTTTCGGGACAGGAGACAATGAGCAGTTCTTC CSVFGTGDNEQFF
TRBJ2-2 TRBD1 - TRBV7-8 TGTGCCAGCAGGAAGACAGGGGTGCGCGATATTTTTAACACCGGGGAGCTGTTTTTT CASRKTGVRDIFNTGELFF
TRBJ2-3 - - TRBV28 TGTGCCAGCAGTTTCGGTGGTCTACTCACAGATACGCAGTATTTT CASSFGGLLTDTQYF
TRBJ1-1 - few TRBV3-1 TGTGCCAGCAGCCAGGGCGGGGCTGGAGCTTTCTTT CASSQGGAGAFF
TRBJ2-1 TRBD2 - TRBV20-1 TGCAGTGCTAGAGGACTAGCGGCTATGAGCTCCTACAATGAGCAGTTCTTC CSARGLAAMSSYNEQFF
TRBJ2-3 - many TRBV27 TGTGCCAGCAGTTTATCCCAGGGCGGGAGCACAGATACGCAGTATTTT CASSLSQGGSTDTQYF
TRBJ2-1 TRBD1 few TRBV29-1 TGCAGCGGACTACAGGGGGCGAATGAGCAGTTCTTC CSGLQGANEQFF
TRBJ2-7 - many TRBV24-1 TGTGCCACCAGTGATTCTGACAGGGAGGGAGGGAACTCTTCCTACGAGCAGTACTTC CATSDSDREGGNSSYEQYF
TRBJ1-1 - - TRBV13 TGTGCCAGCAGCTTCAGTCTACCCAGGGTGAACACTGAAGCTTTCTTT CASSFSLPRVNTEAFF
TRBJ1-2 - few TRBV13 TGTGCCAGCAGCTTCCCCGATGACTACACCTTC CASSFPDDYTF
TRBJ2-3 TRBD2 few TRBV11-2 TGTGCCAGCAGCTTAGGTAGCGGGAGGTACACAGATACGCAGTATTTT CASSLGSGRYTDTQYF
TRBJ2-3 - - TRBV28 TGTGCCAGCAGTTTACCTCTTGGGGCAGATACGCAGTATTTT CASSLPLGADTQYF
TRBJ2-1 TRBD1 - TRBV27 TGTGCCAGCAGTCCGGGACAGCACTACAATGAGCAGTTCTTC CASSPGQHYNEQFF
TRBJ2-3 - few TRBV11-2 TGTGCCAGCAGCCTAGCGAGTCCGCAGTATTTT CASSLASPQYF
TRBJ2-1 - few TRBV12-3/TRBV12-4 TGTGCCAGCAGTTTATGGGGCCGCCGAACCTACAATGAGCAGTTCTTC CASSLWGRRTYNEQFF
TRBJ2-3 - few TRBV28 TGTGCCAGCAGTTCCTCCGGGCAAACCACAGATACGCAGTATTTT CASSSSGQTTDTQYF
TRBJ2-4 - few TRBV25-1 TGTGCCAGCAGTGCCCGGGGCAAAAACATTCAGTACTTC CASSARGKNIQYF
TRBJ1-1 - many TRBV9 TGTGCCAGCAGCGTAGCGGGGAGGGGCCCGAACACTGAAGCTTTCTTT CASSVAGRGPNTEAFF
TRBJ2-5 - many TRBV20-1 TGCAGTGCCGCGCCTATGCTCCAAGAGACCCAGTACTTC CSAAPMLQETQYF
TRBJ2-1 - - TRBV2 TGTGCCAGCCGTCGGGAGACTTCCTACAATGAGCAGTTCTTC CASRRETSYNEQFF
TRBJ2-1 - - TRBV20-1 TGCAGTGCTAGAAATCCCAATAATCCGGGGAACTTACATGAGCAGTTCTTC CSARNPNNPGNLHEQFF
TRBJ1-3 - few TRBV14 TGTGCCAGCAGCCATCTGGCATCCCTAGGAAACACCATATATTTT CASSHLASLGNTIYF
TRBJ2-3 - many TRBV6-1 TGTGCCAGCAGCCCACATGGAGGCGGGATGGGCACAGATACGCAGTATTTT CASSPHGGGMGTDTQYF
TRBJ2-2 TRBD1 few TRBV4-1 TGCGCCAGCAGCCAACCCGGGACAGGGAATCCCGGGGAGCTGTTTTTT CASSQPGTGNPGELFF